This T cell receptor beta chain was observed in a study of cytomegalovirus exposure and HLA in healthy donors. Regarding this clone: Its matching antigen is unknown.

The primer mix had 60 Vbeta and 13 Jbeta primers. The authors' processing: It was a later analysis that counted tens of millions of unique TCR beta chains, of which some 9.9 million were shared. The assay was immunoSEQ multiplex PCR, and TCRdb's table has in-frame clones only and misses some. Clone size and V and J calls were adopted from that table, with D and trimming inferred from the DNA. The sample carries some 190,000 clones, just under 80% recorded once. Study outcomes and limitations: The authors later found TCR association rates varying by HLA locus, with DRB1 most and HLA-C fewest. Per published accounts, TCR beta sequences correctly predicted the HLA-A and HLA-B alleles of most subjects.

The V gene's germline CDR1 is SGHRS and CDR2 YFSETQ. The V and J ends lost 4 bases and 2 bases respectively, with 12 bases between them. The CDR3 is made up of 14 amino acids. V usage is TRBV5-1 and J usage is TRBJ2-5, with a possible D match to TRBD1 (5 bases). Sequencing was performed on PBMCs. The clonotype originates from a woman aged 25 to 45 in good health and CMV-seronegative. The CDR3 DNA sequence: TGCGCCAGCAGCACAGAAGGGGTTCAAGAGACCCAGTACTTC. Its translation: CASSTEGVQETQYF.